This T cell receptor beta chain is from a study of blood T cell repertoires in COVID-19. CDR1 is LNHDA, CDR2 SQIVND, per germline (reference sequence). V gave up 1 base and J gave up 3 bases, with 7 bases separating them. The CDR3 has 15 residues. Per the original methods: Reference gene primer amplification gave nucleated cell count estimates. Clones were read by immunoSEQ multiplex PCR, and TCRdb kept only the in-frame ones, dropping some. The V and J calls and clone size come from that table; D and trimming were worked out from the DNA. This table has 250,000 to 350,000 clones, approximately 83% appearing once.

The chain employs TRBV19 and TRBJ2-6, with TRBD2 as a possible D gene (6 bases). The sample taken for sequencing was peripheral blood. This clonotype originated in a person aged 70 to 80 with COVID-19, enrolled during active disease. CDR3 nucleotides: TGTGCCAGTAGTATAGCGGGAGTTGGGGCCAACGTCCTGACTTTC. Residues: CASSIAGVGANVLTF. Full variable domain (rest looked up from reference TRBV19 and TRBJ2-6): DGGITQSPKYLFRKEGQNVTLSCEQNLNHDAMYWYRQDPGQGLRLIYYSQIVNDFQKGDIAEGYSVSREKKESFPLTVTSAQKNPTAFYLCASSIAGVGANVLTFGAGSRLTVL.